These T cell receptor beta chains were read from a single sample in a study of cytomegalovirus exposure and HLA in healthy donors. Assay: immunoSEQ multiplex PCR; the TCRdb copy retains only in-frame clones and omits some. The table lists 60,000 to 70,000 clones, around 89% of them singletons. The sequenced sample consisted of PBMCs. The receptors were gathered from a woman between 18 and 30 years old in good health and CMV-seronegative. The CDR3 runs from the conserved cysteine through the conserved F or W. D genes are given only for firm matches. Clone size is not always given. Where it is, it says once, few, many or a class for expanded clones.

TRBV10-3	TRBJ2-3	.	.	TGTGCCATCAGGGAGGGTCAGGGCTCAGATACGCAGTATTTT	CAIREGQGSDTQYF
TRBV19	TRBJ1-1	few	.	TGTGCCAGTAGTTTCGGGGGGATGGGAGCGGCTTTCTTT	CASSFGGMGAAFF
TRBV20-1	TRBJ2-7	.	.	TGCAGTGCACCCATAGTCTACGAGCAGTACTTC	CSAPIVYEQYF
TRBV4-2	TRBJ2-5	.	.	TGTGCCAGCAGCCCAGGAGGGGGCCCAGAGACCCAGTACTTC	CASSPGGGPETQYF
TRBV5-6	TRBJ1-1	.	TRBD1	TGTGCCAGCAGCAAACCGGGACAGGCGAACACTGAAGCTTTCTTT	CASSKPGQANTEAFF
TRBV19	TRBJ1-1	.	TRBD1	TGTGCCAGTACCCCAAGAGGACAGGGTGGCACTGAAGCTTTCTTT	CASTPRGQGGTEAFF
TRBV6-5	TRBJ1-1	.	.	TGTGCCAGCAGTGGAGGACAGAAGGAAGCTTTCTTT	CASSGGQKEAFF
TRBV27	TRBJ2-2	.	.	TGTGCCAGCAGTTTACAGGGATTCACCGGGGAGCTGTTTTTT	CASSLQGFTGELFF
TRBV6-1	TRBJ1-6	.	.	TGTGCCAGCAGTGCTGGCCCCTATAATTCACCCCTCCACTTT	CASSAGPYNSPLHF
TRBV18	TRBJ2-5	.	TRBD2	TGTGCCAGCTCACCTCCGGGGGGAGAGACCCAGTACTTC	CASSPPGGETQYF